A selection of T cell receptor beta chains follows, all from one sample in a study of PD-L1 blockade in urothelial cancer. Only in-frame clones appear in the TCRdb table, and some are missing; sequencing was by immunoSEQ multiplex PCR. The sample lists about 37,000 clones, over 75% occurring once. Sequenced here: PBMCs, sampled around atezolizumab (anti-PD-L1) treatment. These receptors all come from a man between 60 and 75 years old with urothelial cancer. CDR3s include the opening cysteine and the closing phenylalanine or tryptophan. D genes are given only for firm matches. Clone size is shown for a subset of rows, as once, few, many or a class of expanded clone.

v_gene: TRBV5-1; j_gene: TRBJ1-1; abundance: -; d_gene: -; CDR3aa: CASSTPPAGGNTEAFF; CDR3nt: TGCGCCAGCAGCACACCGCCGGCGGGGGGAAACACTGAAGCTTTCTTT
v_gene: TRBV6-6; j_gene: TRBJ1-2; abundance: once; d_gene: -; CDR3aa: CASSNTGTNYGYTF; CDR3nt: TGTGCCAGCAGTAATACAGGGACTAACTATGGCTACACCTTC
v_gene: TRBV9; j_gene: TRBJ2-3; abundance: once; d_gene: TRBD2; CDR3aa: CASSALAGGTDTQYF; CDR3nt: TGTGCCAGCAGCGCCCTAGCGGGAGGAACAGATACGCAGTATTTT
v_gene: TRBV7-9; j_gene: TRBJ2-7; abundance: -; d_gene: -; CDR3aa: CASSPGAYEQYF; CDR3nt: TGTGCCAGCAGCCCCGGGGCCTACGAGCAGTACTTC
v_gene: TRBV18; j_gene: TRBJ2-1; abundance: -; d_gene: TRBD2; CDR3aa: CASSPPGSSGRAGEQFF; CDR3nt: TGTGCCAGCTCACCACCGGGTTCTAGCGGGAGGGCCGGTGAGCAGTTCTTC
v_gene: TRBV9; j_gene: TRBJ1-3; abundance: -; d_gene: -; CDR3aa: CASSVEGGLPGNTIYF; CDR3nt: TGTGCCAGCAGCGTAGAGGGGGGACTACCTGGAAACACCATATATTTT
v_gene: TRBV9; j_gene: TRBJ2-1; abundance: -; d_gene: TRBD1; CDR3aa: CASSIRDSRNEQFF; CDR3nt: TGTGCCAGCAGCATACGGGACAGTAGAAATGAGCAGTTCTTC
v_gene: TRBV14; j_gene: TRBJ2-3; abundance: -; d_gene: -; CDR3aa: CASSQAYPGNTDTQYF; CDR3nt: TGTGCCAGCAGCCAAGCATACCCGGGGAACACAGATACGCAGTATTTT
v_gene: TRBV5-4; j_gene: TRBJ2-1; abundance: -; d_gene: TRBD1; CDR3aa: CASSLGQGSYNEQFF; CDR3nt: TGTGCCAGCAGCTTGGGACAGGGATCCTACAATGAGCAGTTCTTC
v_gene: TRBV6-5; j_gene: TRBJ2-1; abundance: -; d_gene: -; CDR3aa: CASSYDGTDNEQFF; CDR3nt: TGTGCCAGCAGTTATGACGGGACTGACAATGAGCAGTTCTTC
v_gene: TRBV27; j_gene: TRBJ1-2; abundance: -; d_gene: TRBD1; CDR3aa: CASSLRTGGLVPYGYTF; CDR3nt: TGTGCCAGCAGCCTAAGGACAGGGGGTTTAGTACCCTATGGCTACACCTTC